The entry below gives a single TCR beta chain sequence along with its context. The data were taken from a study of shared clonotypes between healthy human individuals. Data came from immunoSEQ multiplex PCR; TCRdb stores just in-frame clones and leaves some out. The table shows around 1,900,000 clones, with 93% occurring only once. Naive CD8 cells lacked CD45RO, underwent positive selection for CCR7 and left out terminally differentiated effector memory CD45RA+ cells. Unmatched junction bases numbered 5, after V lost 5 bases and J lost 4 bases. From germline, CDR1 is SGHAT and CDR2 FQDESV (reference sequence). The CDR3 totals 14 residues.

The TCR comes from a man between 18 and 35 years old in good health. Some clones in this sample may be carry-over from other donors' samples. The sequenced sample was naive CD8+ T cells from PBMCs. This chain uses TRBV11-1 with TRBJ2-1, with 7 nucleotides matching TRBD1. The CDR3 loop is CASSTRDSYNEQFF. The CDR3 DNA reads as TGTGCCAGCAGCACCCGGGACAGTTACAATGAGCAGTTCTTC.